Listed here are 23 T cell receptor beta chains from one sample, sequenced in a study of shared clonotypes between healthy human individuals. The data were produced by immunoSEQ multiplex PCR, yet TCRdb's version contains in-frame clones alone and is incomplete. The sample shows about a million clones, roughly 77% of them seen only once. Sequenced: memory CD4+ T cells from PBMCs. The subset denotes: CD45RA-negative fraction. The receptor source for this set is a man younger than 30 in good health. Some clones in this sample may be carry-over from other donors' samples.

This clone has a single count. The chain links TRBV7-2 to TRBJ2-4; no definite D call. Trimming removed 2 bases from V and 4 bases from J, with 9 bases in between. CDR1 and CDR2 (germline): SGHTA, FQGNSA. The CDR3 is 14 residues long. CDR3: CASSLSNVKNIQYF. In DNA form, the CDR3 reads TGTGCCAGCAGCTTAAGTAACGTAAAAAACATTCAGTACTTC.

This chain uses TRBV7-2 with TRBJ1-2, with TRBD1 matching 10 bases. This CDR3 region has 15 residues. The V gene's germline CDR1 is SGHTA and CDR2 FQGNSA. V shed 4 bases and J 4 bases; nucleotides not matched to a gene: 6. CDR3 protein: CASSSQGQGIYGYTF. In nucleotides, the CDR3 is TGTGCCAGCAGCTCCCAGGGACAGGGGATCTATGGCTACACCTTC.

The CDR3: CASSPYTGQLNTEAFF. The CDR3 nucleotides read TGCGCCAGCAGCCCTTATACGGGACAGTTGAACACTGAAGCTTTCTTT. The chain employs TRBV5-1 and TRBJ1-1, with 7 positions matching TRBD1. Trimming removed 4 bases from V and 0 bases from J; junction bases left unmatched: 9. The CDR3 extends over 16 amino acids. Germline-derived CDR1 and CDR2 are SGHRS and YFSETQ.

This clone was counted many times. The V call is TRBV30, the J call TRBJ1-1; the D gene is possibly TRBD1 (6 bases). With 2 bases removed from V and 3 bases from J, the gap between germline ends came to 13 bases. The CDR3 is 14 amino acids. Germline V gene data show CDR1 as GTSNPN and CDR2 as SVGIG (reference sequence). CDR3 DNA sequence: TGTGCCTGGAGTCACAGGGACGGGGACACTGAAGCTTTCTTT. It translates to CAWSHRDGDTEAFF.

The chain links TRBV14 to TRBJ2-7; weak D call: TRBD1 (5 bases). Per the germline V gene, CDR1 is SGHDN and CDR2 is FVKESK. The CDR3 has 17 residues. V was shortened by 5 bases and J by 0 bases, with 20 bases between the two germline ends. The CDR3 coding sequence is TGTGCCAGCAGCACCCGGATTGGGGCTTACAGCTCCTACGAGCAGTACTTC. It is translated as CASSTRIGAYSSYEQYF.

As DNA, the CDR3 is TGCGCCAGCAGCTCGGGCGGGTTAAGCTACGAGCAGTACTTC. It is translated as CASSSGGLSYEQYF. The chain has TRBV5-1 and TRBJ2-7, with D tentatively TRBD2 (5 bases). Trimming took off 3 bases at V and 3 bases at J, with 13 bases between the two ends. The CDR3 contains 14 residues. CDR1 SGHRS and CDR2 YFSETQ come from the germline V gene.

The chain has TRBV6-1 and TRBJ2-5; D is perhaps TRBD1 (5 bases). The CDR3 is 13 residues long. The V end lost 6 bases, the J end lost 5 bases, and 13 bases lay between the germline ends. Germline lookup yields CDR1 MNHNS and CDR2 SASEGT. In DNA, the CDR3 is TGTGCCAGCAGGACAGTCGCCCGGGAGACCCAGTACTTC. The encoded protein is CASRTVARETQYF.

This clone was seen just once. The rearrangement joins TRBV2 to TRBJ2-7; 8 bases are shared with TRBD1. In germline, CDR1 is SNHLY, CDR2 FYNNEI. The CDR3 spans 15 residues. The V and J ends lost 4 bases and 1 base, in that order; junction bases with no gene match: 6. The CDR3 DNA is TGTGCCAGCAGTGTGGAGACAGGGGAATCCTACGAGCAGTACTTC. Its protein product is CASSVETGESYEQYF.

The rearrangement joins TRBV30 to TRBJ2-7; maybe TRBD2 (6 bases). V lost 4 bases and J 6 bases, leaving 13 bases between the germline ends. This CDR3 has 12 residues. CDR1 and CDR2 (germline): GTSNPN, SVGIG (reference sequence). CDR3 amino acids: CAWTQGRGEQYF. The DNA for the CDR3 is TGTGCCTGGACCCAAGGGCGGGGCGAGCAGTACTTC.

The chain couples TRBV18 to TRBJ1-2; no firm D call. CDR3 length equals 11 residues. Germline V gene data show CDR1 as KGHSH and CDR2 as LQKENI. V was shortened by 3 bases and J by 6 bases, with 5 bases between the two germline ends. In nucleotides, the CDR3 is TGTGCCAGCTCACCGTTAGATGGCTACACCTTC. Translation gives CASSPLDGYTF.

About this clone: A read error is likely here: a far larger clone is one base away. Other DNA sequences within the sample encode an identical CDR3. The rearrangement joins TRBV6-5 to TRBJ1-5; D uncertain. The germline V gene encodes CDR1 MNHEY and CDR2 SVGAGI. The CDR3 loop spans 14 amino acids. This chain's CDR3 is CASTSRFGNQPQHF. CDR3 coding DNA: TGCGCCAGCACCTCAAGGTTTGGCAATCAGCCCCAGCATTTT.

A word on this clone: At the DNA level, this CDR3 is encoded by other sequences in the same sample as well. The chain carries TRBV2 and TRBJ1-5; D might be TRBD1 (5 bases). From germline, CDR1 is SNHLY and CDR2 FYNNEI. V was trimmed by 3 bases and J by 2 bases, leaving 8 bases between them. The CDR3 spans 14 residues. The CDR3 bases are TGTGCCAGCAGTGAGGGGGGTGGCAATCAGCCCCAGCATTTT. It is translated as CASSEGGGNQPQHF. Full variable domain (outside the CDR3, taken from reference TRBV2 and TRBJ1-5): EPEVTQTPSHQVTQMGQEVILRCVPISNHLYFYWYRQILGQKVEFLVSFYNNEISEKSEIFDDQFSVERPDGSNFTLKIRSTKLEDSAMYFCASSEGGGNQPQHFGDGTRLSIL.

The rearrangement joins TRBV5-4 to TRBJ2-3, with 11 bases that match TRBD2. The junction had 8 bases not matched to a gene; V was cut back by 5 bases and J by 3 bases. Looked up from germline, CDR1 is SGHNT and CDR2 is YYREEE (reference sequence). The CDR3 has 16 amino acids. This CDR3 is CASRRGLAEGTDTQYF. The CDR3 bases are TGTGCCAGCAGGCGGGGACTAGCGGAGGGGACAGATACGCAGTATTTT.

The rearrangement links TRBV30 to TRBJ2-1, with a weak D call TRBD2 (6 bases). The CDR3 runs 10 residues. The V gene lost 8 bases and the J gene lost 11 bases, with 13 bases spanning the gap. Germline V gene sequence: CDR1 GTSNPN, CDR2 SVGIG (reference sequence). This CDR3 reads CAGYSGKQFF. CDR3 coding DNA: TGTGCCGGGTATAGCGGTAAGCAGTTCTTC.

The chain is built from TRBV28 and TRBJ1-4; D perhaps matches TRBD1 (6 bases). Germline CDR1 is MDHEN and CDR2 is SYDVKM. The CDR3 is 15 amino acids. Trimming cost V 1 base and J 10 bases, with 16 bases left between them. The CDR3 protein is CASSLFGGALGKLFF. The CDR3 nucleotides are TGTGCCAGCAGTTTATTCGGGGGGGCGTTAGGAAAACTGTTTTTT. Supplemented by reference TRBV28 and TRBJ1-4, the full variable domain reads DVKVTQSSRYLVKRTGEKVFLECVQDMDHENMFWYRQDPGLGLRLIYFSYDVKMKEKGDIPEGYSVSREKKERFSLILESASTNQTSMYLCASSLFGGALGKLFFGSGTQLSVL.

The rearrangement uses TRBV10-3 and TRBJ2-1; tentative D call: TRBD2 (6 bases). V was clipped by 1 base and J by 6 bases, with 10 bases between them. Germline loops: CDR1 ENHRY, CDR2 SYGVKD. The CDR3 is made up of 14 amino acids. The CDR3 sequence: CAISEWAGPNEQFF. CDR3 bases: TGTGCCATCAGTGAGTGGGCGGGACCCAATGAGCAGTTCTTC.

V is TRBV25-1 and J is TRBJ1-4; a weak D match, TRBD1 (5 bases). This CDR3 has 16 amino acids. Trimming removed 4 bases from V and 0 bases from J, with 12 bases in between. The germline V gene has CDR1 MGHDK and CDR2 SYGVNS. The chain's CDR3 is CASSAYRGATNEKLFF. CDR3 sequence (DNA): TGTGCCAGCAGTGCATATAGGGGTGCAACTAATGAAAAACTGTTTTTT.

The rearrangement joins TRBV14 to TRBJ1-2, with D unclear. The germline V and J ends were trimmed by 2 bases and 4 bases, with 8 bases remaining between them. Germline assignment: CDR1 SGHDN and CDR2 FVKESK. The CDR3 is made up of 13 amino acids. CDR3 nucleotide sequence: TGTGCCAGCAGCCAACACCTGGCCTATGGCTACACCTTC. Translation gives CASSQHLAYGYTF.

The rearrangement links TRBV6-5 to TRBJ1-2; D ambiguous. CDR1 is MNHEY and CDR2 is SVGAGI in the germline V gene. Trimming shortened V by 4 bases and J by 1 base, and 16 bases separated the two germline ends. This CDR3 is built from 16 residues. The CDR3: CASSSSYSHLNYGYTF. The CDR3 DNA follows: TGTGCCAGCAGTTCATCTTACAGTCACCTTAACTATGGCTACACCTTC.

The V gene is TRBV27, the J gene TRBJ2-7; either TRBD1 or TRBD2 may fit D (5 bases each). Germline CDR1 MNHEY, CDR2 SMNVEV (reference sequence). The V gene lost 0 bases and the J gene lost 4 bases, with 10 bases spanning the gap. The CDR3 is 14 amino acids. This CDR3 reads CASSLSIGGYEQYF. Here the CDR3 DNA reads TGTGCCAGCAGTTTATCGATTGGGGGTTACGAGCAGTACTTC.

This clone was observed once. Within the sample, other DNA sequences also encode this same CDR3. The J gene is TRBJ2-3, the V gene TRBV5-1; 9 bases map to TRBD2. The CDR3 totals 15 residues. Unmatched junction bases numbered 4, after V lost 4 bases and J lost 1 base. Per germline, CDR1 SGHRS and CDR2 YFSETQ. CDR3 residues: CASSPIAGGTDTQYF. CDR3 DNA sequence: TGCGCCAGCAGCCCAATAGCGGGAGGCACAGATACGCAGTATTTT.

This clone showed up just a few times. The CDR3, as DNA: TGTGCCAGCAGCCCCAACAGGGTAACGGGAAACACCATATATTTT. Translation: CASSPNRVTGNTIYF. The chain carries TRBV4-2 and TRBJ1-3, with TRBD1 as a possible D gene (6 bases). Trimming pared 4 bases from V and 4 bases from J, leaving 14 bases between. Germline V gene data show CDR1 as LGHNA and CDR2 as YNFKEQ. This CDR3 is built from 15 residues.

This clone was recorded only once. The chain joins TRBV10-2 to TRBJ1-1; unclear D gene. Germline loops: CDR1 WSHSY, CDR2 SAAADI. The CDR3 sequence is 13 residues long. The V and J ends lost 7 bases and 0 bases respectively, with 9 bases between them. The CDR3 sequence is CASTRAMNTEAFF. The CDR3, as DNA: TGCGCCAGCACCAGAGCTATGAACACTGAAGCTTTCTTT.